This entry lists 16 T cell receptor beta chains sequenced from one sample in a study of response to subunit inactivated influenza vaccine. From the RT-PCR reads, TCRdb called clonotypes with MiXCR, one entry per CDR3 protein. The repertoire holds hundreds of thousands of distinct CDR3 sequences, with about a fifth as singletons. The sequencing here drew on PBMCs from blood, taken 21 months after vaccination. Receptors originate from a man between 50 and 69 years old who received an inactivated influenza vaccine.

This chain joins TRBV20-1 and TRBJ2-7; 7 bases are shared with TRBD2. Germline CDR1 reads DFQATT; CDR2 reads SNEGSKA (reference sequence). The CDR3 covers 13 residues. Trimming cost V 5 bases and J 7 bases; bases outside gene matches: 11. The CDR3 bases are TGCAGTGCTGCCCCGGGACTAACGGGGGAGCAGTACTTC. This codes for CSAAPGLTGEQYF.

This clonotype was counted a few times. The V and J genes are TRBV6-4 and TRBJ1-1; unclear D gene. This CDR3 has 17 residues. CDR1 and CDR2 from the germline V gene are MRHNA and SNTAGT. V lost 2 bases and J 6 bases, leaving 22 bases between the germline ends. In DNA, the CDR3 is TGTGCCAGCAGTGACAAGCCGTATGAGGGCGTATTAGCTGAAGCTTTCTTT. Protein sequence: CASSDKPYEGVLAEAFF.

V is TRBV30 and J is TRBJ1-6, with TRBD1 matching 8 bases. In germline, CDR1 is GTSNPN, CDR2 SVGIG (reference sequence). This CDR3 spans 14 amino acids. Unmatched junction bases numbered 5, after V lost 5 bases and J lost 5 bases. The CDR3 here is CAWSRTGNNSPLHF. The CDR3 nucleotides read TGTGCCTGGTCGAGGACAGGGAATAATTCACCCCTCCACTTT. Filled out from reference TRBV30 and TRBJ1-6, the complete variable domain reads SQTIHQWPATLVQPVGSPLSLECTVEGTSNPNLYWYRQAAGRGLQLLFYSVGIGQISSEVPQNLSASRPQDRQFILSSKKLLLSDSGFYLCAWSRTGNNSPLHFGNGTRLTVT.

This clonotype has a handful of counts. The genes are TRBV4-1 and TRBJ1-3; D remains unclear. This CDR3 has 16 residues. The V end lost 1 base, the J end lost 2 bases, and 12 bases lay between the germline ends. Germline values: CDR1 MGHRA, CDR2 YSYEKL. In DNA form, the CDR3 reads TGCGCCAGCAGCCAAGTTGGGGTCCGTACTGGAAACACCATATATTTT. Protein product: CASSQVGVRTGNTIYF.

This clonotype is a singleton in its sample. V usage is TRBV9 and J usage is TRBJ2-3; 9 bases agree with TRBD2. CDR3 length: 17 residues. Germline V gene sequence: CDR1 SGDLS, CDR2 YYNGEE. V shed 4 bases, J shed 6 bases, and the junction held 15 bases outside the gene matches. The CDR3 nucleotides are TGTGCCAGCAGCCTGGAGGGTGGCGGGAGGGCCCGTGATACGCAGTATTTT. Its translation: CASSLEGGGRARDTQYF.

Notes on this clonotype: At one of its ends the junction is not consistent with the germline gene, which may arise from a read error. The chain has TRBV6-6 and TRBJ2-7, with D unclear. This CDR3 contains 12 residues. Germline CDR1 and CDR2: MNHNY and SVGAGI (reference sequence). The CDR3 DNA is TGTGCCGGCAGTTACGCTGGCGTCGAGCAGTACTTC. The encoded protein is CAGSYAGVEQYF.

This clonotype has a handful of counts. The J gene is TRBJ2-5, the V gene TRBV29-1, with unresolved D. Germline V lookup: CDR1 SQVTM, CDR2 ANQGSEA. This CDR3 contains 13 residues. Trimming removed 1 base from V and 1 base from J, with 7 bases in between. The CDR3 here is CSVEGRVQETQYF. The CDR3 bases are TGCAGCGTTGAAGGCAGAGTCCAAGAGACCCAGTACTTC.

This clonotype has only a few counts. The V gene is TRBV12-3 or TRBV12-4, the J gene TRBJ1-1, with 8 bases matching TRBD1. Trimming cost V 7 bases and J 1 base; bases outside gene matches: 8. The CDR3 is 15 amino acids. CDR3 in amino acids: CASKVGQGANTEAFF. The CDR3 DNA reads TGTGCCAGCAAGGTGGGGCAGGGGGCGAACACTGAAGCTTTCTTT.

The genes are TRBV6-2 or TRBV6-3 and TRBJ1-1; the D gene is possibly TRBD1 (6 bases). The CDR3 length is 12 residues. Trimming shortened V by 0 bases and J by 11 bases, and 10 bases separated the two germline ends. The germline CDR1 and CDR2 sequences are MNHEY and SVGEGT. CDR3 protein: CASSYSSGVAFF. CDR3 DNA sequence: TGTGCCAGCAGTTACTCTTCAGGGGTGGCTTTCTTT.

Only a few counts were recorded for this clonotype. This chain links TRBV15 with TRBJ1-1; D gene ambiguous. Deletions cut 0 bases from V and 6 bases from J, with 11 bases between. There are 14 residues in the CDR3. Germline loops: CDR1 LNHNV, CDR2 YYDKDF (reference sequence). The CDR3 protein is CATSRDQDWAEAFF. In DNA form, the CDR3 reads TGTGCCACCAGCAGAGATCAGGATTGGGCTGAAGCTTTCTTT.

The chain has TRBV3-1 and TRBJ2-2; tentatively, D is TRBD2 (6 bases). The V gene lost 1 base and the J gene lost 7 bases, with 10 bases spanning the gap. This CDR3 comprises 14 residues. CDR1 is LGHDT and CDR2 is YNNKEL in the germline V gene (reference sequence). In DNA form, the CDR3 reads TGTGCCAGCAGCCAAGTCGGGAGTGACGGGGAGCTGTTTTTT. Its translation: CASSQVGSDGELFF.

This clonotype was counted many times. The rearrangement joins TRBV6-5 to TRBJ2-2; 8 bases agree with TRBD2. This CDR3 is 15 amino acids long. V shed 11 bases, J shed 1 base, and the junction held 9 bases outside the gene matches. Germline CDR1 reads MNHEY; CDR2 reads SVGAGI. This CDR3 is CALMREVRNTGELFF. The CDR3 nucleotides are TGTGCCCTTATGCGGGAGGTGCGGAACACCGGGGAGCTGTTTTTT.

This chain links TRBV15 with TRBJ1-4, with D maybe TRBD1 (5 bases). Germline assignment: CDR1 LNHNV and CDR2 YYDKDF (reference sequence). This CDR3 contains 13 residues. Between the trimmed V and J ends, which lost 3 bases and 7 bases, there was a span of 9 bases. The CDR3 coding sequence is TGTGCCACCAGCAGGCAGGGAAGTGAAAAACTGTTTTTT. Protein sequence: CATSRQGSEKLFF.

The J gene is TRBJ2-5, the V gene TRBV7-9; 8 bases line up with TRBD2. V lost 4 bases, J lost 5 bases, and 9 bases stayed unmatched. Per the germline V gene, CDR1 is SEHNR and CDR2 is FQNEAQ (reference sequence). CDR3 size: 15 residues. The CDR3 here is CASSYQREYGETQYF. DNA of the CDR3: TGTGCCAGCAGCTACCAGCGGGAGTATGGTGAGACCCAGTACTTC.

This chain uses TRBV2 with TRBJ2-3; D not certain. Trimming left V 4 bases short and J 1 base short, with 12 bases between. The CDR3 sequence is 15 residues long. Germline CDR1 is SNHLY and CDR2 is FYNNEI. CDR3 region: CASSGAAQRTDTQYF. The DNA of the CDR3 is TGTGCCAGCAGTGGGGCCGCCCAACGCACAGATACGCAGTATTTT.

The sample holds a few counts of this clonotype. The chain couples TRBV24-1 to TRBJ2-2; D not resolved. Trimming took off 4 bases at V and 9 bases at J, with 8 bases between the two ends. CDR3 length: 12 residues. Germline values: CDR1 KGHDR, CDR2 SFDVKD. CDR3 sequence reads: CATSESGRELFF. Here the CDR3 DNA reads TGTGCCACCAGTGAATCCGGACGGGAGCTGTTTTTT.